The next 17 T cell receptor beta chains were all read from a single sample in a study of cytomegalovirus exposure and HLA in healthy donors. This PCR relied on a set of 60 Vbeta primers and 13 Jbeta primers. Profiled with immunoSEQ multiplex PCR; TCRdb holds only in-frame clones, not every one. The sample has 100,000 to 150,000 clones; under 80% are singletons. Sequencing was performed on PBMCs. The receptors here all came from a middle-aged man in good health and CMV-seropositive.

The chain is built from TRBV5-1 and TRBJ2-7, with D perhaps matching TRBD1 (6 bases). Trimming shortened V by 0 bases and J by 2 bases, and 12 bases separated the two germline ends. The CDR3 extends over 15 amino acids. Germline-derived CDR1 and CDR2 are SGHRS and YFSETQ. In DNA, the CDR3 is TGCGCCAGCAGCTTGGCCCAGGGGAAGGCCTACGAGCAGTACTTC. Amino acids: CASSLAQGKAYEQYF.

The V call is TRBV6-1, the J call TRBJ1-2; D not certain. Germline V gene lookup returns CDR1 MNHNS and CDR2 SASEGT. The CDR3 has 15 residues. Trimming took 1 base from V and 4 from J, leaving 13 bases between them. The CDR3 DNA reads TGTGCCAGCAGTGAAGGTCTAGAGGGTTTCTATGGCTACACCTTC. Translated, it gives CASSEGLEGFYGYTF.

V and J are TRBV25-1 and TRBJ1-2; tentative D call: TRBD1 (5 bases). This CDR3 region has 15 residues. The germline V gene has CDR1 MGHDK and CDR2 SYGVNS. V was shortened by 2 bases and J by 2 bases, with 12 bases between the two germline ends. In nucleotides, the CDR3 is TGTGCCAGCAGTGAAGGGCAGGGATTGAACTATGGCTACACCTTC. This translates into CASSEGQGLNYGYTF.

This sequence joins TRBV28 and TRBJ1-6, with D perhaps matching TRBD1 (5 bases). Germline CDR1 and CDR2: MDHEN and SYDVKM. V was shortened by 6 bases and J by 7 bases, with 13 bases between the two germline ends. There are 14 residues in the CDR3. This chain's CDR3 is CASRPGLGNSPLHF. As DNA, the CDR3 is TGTGCCAGCAGACCGGGACTGGGAAATTCACCCCTCCACTTT.

The chain carries TRBV5-5 and TRBJ2-7, with 9 bases that match TRBD1. CDR3 size: 14 residues. The V gene end was trimmed by 3 bases and the J gene end by 4 bases; junction bases not matched to a gene: 5. CDR1 is SGHKS and CDR2 is YYEKEE in the germline V gene (reference sequence). The CDR3 spells CASSSWDREYEQYF. The CDR3 DNA sequence: TGTGCCAGCAGCTCCTGGGACAGGGAATACGAGCAGTACTTC.

This clone was counted a few times. CDR3 DNA sequence: TGCGCCAGCAGTGGCGGATACAATGAGCAGTTCTTC. Translating gives CASSGGYNEQFF. The chain links TRBV10-1 to TRBJ2-1; the D is unclear. The germline V gene encodes CDR1 WNHNN and CDR2 SYGVQD (reference sequence). V gave up 4 bases and J gave up 4 bases, with 5 bases separating them. The CDR3 has 12 residues.

This chain joins TRBV27 and TRBJ1-1; 7 bases are a match to TRBD1. The V and J ends lost 3 bases and 0 bases, in that order; junction bases with no gene match: 1. The CDR3 extends over 14 amino acids. From germline, CDR1 is MNHEY and CDR2 SMNVEV (reference sequence). The CDR3 region is CASSLTGLNTEAFF. In DNA, the CDR3 is TGTGCCAGCAGTTTGACAGGGTTGAACACTGAAGCTTTCTTT.

A few counts support this clone. This sequence joins TRBV14 and TRBJ2-1, with TRBD1 matching 8 bases. Germline CDR1 reads SGHDN; CDR2 reads FVKESK. V lost 4 bases, J lost 0 bases, and 2 bases stayed unmatched. This CDR3 is built from 15 residues. CDR3 coding DNA: TGTGCCAGCAGCCCGGGACAGGCCTCCTACAATGAGCAGTTCTTC. Its protein product is CASSPGQASYNEQFF.

The V call is TRBV6-1, the J call TRBJ2-5; D might be TRBD2 (6 bases). Germline loops: CDR1 MNHNS, CDR2 SASEGT. The CDR3 extends over 15 amino acids. V dropped 5 bases and J dropped 1 base, with 14 bases sitting between them. For the CDR3, the DNA is TGTGCCAGCAGTCTATTCCGGGACTTCCAAGAGACCCAGTACTTC. Amino acid sequence: CASSLFRDFQETQYF.

The rearrangement links TRBV7-3 to TRBJ2-7; D may be TRBD2 (7 bases). The germline gives CDR1 SGHTA, CDR2 FQGTGA. Trimming removed 1 base from V and 1 base from J, with 11 bases in between. The CDR3 spans 15 residues. The CDR3, as DNA: TGTGCCAGCAGCTTAAGAGCGGGGACATCCTACGAGCAGTACTTC. Its translation: CASSLRAGTSYEQYF.

In DNA, the CDR3 is TGTGCCATCAGTGAGTCTAGGGGCAGGACTAATGAAAAACTGTTTTTT. Amino acids: CAISESRGRTNEKLFF. V and J are TRBV10-3 and TRBJ1-4, with D perhaps TRBD1 (5 bases). Trimming pared 0 bases from V and 2 bases from J, leaving 10 bases between. The CDR3 loop spans 16 amino acids. Germline lookup yields CDR1 ENHRY and CDR2 SYGVKD.

V usage is TRBV7-8 and J usage is TRBJ2-1, with a tentative D call TRBD2 (5 bases). The CDR3 is 17 residues long. V lost 1 base and J 0 bases, leaving 13 bases between the germline ends. CDR1 is SGHVS and CDR2 is FQNEAQ in the germline V gene. The CDR3 sequence: CASSLDGVLGSYNEQFF. CDR3 bases: TGTGCCAGCAGCTTAGACGGGGTCCTGGGCTCCTACAATGAGCAGTTCTTC. The full variable domain, rest sourced from reference TRBV7-8 and TRBJ2-1, is GAGVSQSPRYKVAKRGQDVALRCDPISGHVSLFWYQQALGQGPEFLTYFQNEAQLDKSGLPSDRFFAERPEGSVSTLKIQRTQQEDSAVYLCASSLDGVLGSYNEQFFGPGTRLTVL.

The chain links TRBV19 to TRBJ2-2; 8 bases fit TRBD1. Losses at the gene ends were 10 bases for V and 5 bases for J; bases not matched to a gene: 6. From germline, CDR1 is LNHDA and CDR2 SQIVND (reference sequence). This CDR3 region has 13 residues. The CDR3 region has the DNA TGTGCCACCCACAGGGGGGCGACCGGGGAGCTGTTTTTT. Protein product: CATHRGATGELFF.

In this sample, this clone turned up a few times. This chain joins TRBV10-3 and TRBJ1-1, with TRBD1 matching 7 bases. CDR1 is ENHRY, CDR2 SYGVKD, per germline. V gave up 4 bases and J gave up 7 bases; unmatched junction bases: 3. The length of the CDR3 is 12 residues. CDR3 DNA sequence: TGTGCCATCAGTGTACAGGGGTATGAAGCTTTCTTT. Translating it yields CAISVQGYEAFF.

In this sample, this clone turned up a few times. For the CDR3, the DNA is TGTGCCAGCAGTGTAAGGGGGGAAGCTTTCTTT. Protein: CASSVRGEAFF. The chain employs TRBV2 and TRBJ1-1; D is perhaps TRBD1 (6 bases). V was trimmed by 4 bases and J by 8 bases, leaving 8 bases between them. CDR1 is SNHLY, CDR2 FYNNEI, per germline. The CDR3 totals 11 residues.

V is TRBV30 and J is TRBJ1-4; D possibly corresponds to TRBD1 (5 bases). The V gene's germline CDR1 is GTSNPN and CDR2 SVGIG (reference sequence). V lost 3 bases and J lost 0, with 11 bases in between. This CDR3 has 15 residues. CDR3: CAWRRQGTTNEKLFF. The CDR3 DNA reads as TGTGCCTGGAGACGCCAGGGAACAACTAATGAAAAACTGTTTTTT. The entire variable domain, with the rest obtained from reference TRBV30 and TRBJ1-4, is as follows: SQTIHQWPATLVQPVGSPLSLECTVEGTSNPNLYWYRQAAGRGLQLLFYSVGIGQISSEVPQNLSASRPQDRQFILSSKKLLLSDSGFYLCAWRRQGTTNEKLFFGSGTQLSVL.

This clone occurred a few times. A junction boundary mismatches the germline segment, possibly from a read error. This chain uses TRBV30 with TRBJ2-7; D may be TRBD1 (6 bases). The CDR3 has 14 amino acids. Looked up from germline, CDR1 is GTSNPN and CDR2 is SVGIG (reference sequence). The CDR3 DNA is TGTGCCTGGAGTGGATCCACGCCCAGGGGAACTTCTATCTTC. This sequence encodes CAWSGSTPRGTSIF.